Listed below are T cell receptor beta chains from one sample, sequenced in a study of blood T cell repertoires in COVID-19. TCRdb keeps only in-frame clones here, not all; method: immunoSEQ multiplex PCR. The table lists hundreds of thousands of clones, roughly 90% of them singletons. The sample consisted of PBMCs or T cells enriched from blood (not recorded which). The origin of the receptors is a man aged 55 to 70 who had recovered from COVID-19. Both conserved end residues are part of each CDR3. The order of the fields is J gene, D gene, V gene, clone size, CDR3 DNA, CDR3 protein. D genes are given only for firm matches. Part of the rows lack a size; the others show once, few, many or a class for expanded clones.

TRBJ2-7 TRBD2 TRBV18 NA TGTGCCAGCTCACCTAACCGGGACAGTATACCGCGGGAGGGCGAGCAGTACTTC CASSPNRDSIPREGEQYF
TRBJ1-5 NA TRBV9 NA TGTGCCAGCAGCGTAGGAACAAATCAGCCCCAGCATTTT CASSVGTNQPQHF
TRBJ2-1 NA TRBV27 NA TGTGCCAGCAGACCTTATCAGAGGTCGGGGAATGAGCAGTTCTTC CASRPYQRSGNEQFF
TRBJ1-4 TRBD1 TRBV13 NA TGTGCCAGCAGCCCCGGGACAGAAACGCTCGGGAGTGAAAAACTGTTTTTT CASSPGTETLGSEKLFF
TRBJ2-1 TRBD2 TRBV9 NA TGTGCCAGCAGCACTCCTATCCGACTAGCGGGAGGGAAACCCTACAATGAGCAGTTCTTC CASSTPIRLAGGKPYNEQFF
TRBJ2-7 TRBD2 TRBV5-1 NA TGCGCCAGCAGCGGACTAGCGGGAGGCGATGTCGAGCAGTACTTC CASSGLAGGDVEQYF
TRBJ2-1 TRBD1 TRBV7-2 few TGTGCCAGCAGCCTGACCGGGACAGGGTACAATGAGCAGTTCTTC CASSLTGTGYNEQFF
TRBJ2-5 NA TRBV29-1 NA TGCAGTGTTATTGGACAGTACCAAGAGACCCAGTACTTC CSVIGQYQETQYF
TRBJ2-5 TRBD2 TRBV7-2 NA TGTGCCAGCAGCAAACCCGGGACTAGCCAAGAGACCCAGTACTTC CASSKPGTSQETQYF
TRBJ1-4 NA TRBV18 NA TGTGCCAGCTCACCCGCTGGGCCTAATGAAAAACTGTTTTTT CASSPAGPNEKLFF
TRBJ1-6 NA TRBV27 NA TGTGCCAGCAGTTCAATTACGCCCCTCGGACAGTCCACAAATTCACCCCTCCACTTT CASSSITPLGQSTNSPLHF
TRBJ1-2 NA TRBV7-2 NA TGTGCCAGCAGCTATGAGAGGCGCTATGGCTACACCTTC CASSYERRYGYTF
TRBJ1-2 NA TRBV15 NA TGTGCCACCAGCAGAAGACAGGCAGGCTACACCTTC CATSRRQAGYTF
TRBJ2-1 NA TRBV12-3/TRBV12-4 NA TGTGCCAGCAGCCGGACTGGAAACAATGAGCAGTTCTTC CASSRTGNNEQFF
TRBJ1-2 NA TRBV12-3/TRBV12-4 NA TGTGCCAGCAGTCGGGACTCGGGCTATGGCTACACCTTC CASSRDSGYGYTF
TRBJ2-1 TRBD2 TRBV27 NA TGTGCCAGCAGCCCAGCGGGATTGAATGAGCAGTTCTTC CASSPAGLNEQFF
TRBJ2-1 TRBD1 TRBV9 NA TGTGCCAGCAGCGGAGGGACAGGGGGCCTCTACAATGAGCAGTTCTTC CASSGGTGGLYNEQFF
TRBJ2-2 NA TRBV19 once TGTGCCAGTAGTAGTACCGGGTCCTTGTCCGGGGAGCTGTTTTTT CASSSTGSLSGELFF
TRBJ2-4 TRBD2 TRBV28 NA TGTGCCAGCAGGGGTATACGCGGGACTAGACGAAACATTCAGTACTTC CASRGIRGTRRNIQYF
TRBJ1-2 TRBD1 TRBV10-3 few TGTGCCGCCTGGGGGGACAGCGGAACTCCTAACTATGGCTACACCTTC CAAWGDSGTPNYGYTF
TRBJ1-1 TRBD1 TRBV9 NA TGTGCCAGCAGCCCGCCAACAGGGGGCACTGAAGCTTTCTTT CASSPPTGGTEAFF
TRBJ2-3 TRBD2 TRBV7-2 NA TGTGCCAGCAGCTCCAGACGTAGCGGGGGGGGCACAGATACGCAGTATTTT CASSSRRSGGGTDTQYF
TRBJ2-1 NA TRBV7-9 once TGTGCCAGCAGCTTCTACGGGAAGAACAATGAGCAGTTCTTC CASSFYGKNNEQFF
TRBJ2-4 TRBD2 TRBV15 NA TGTGCCACCAGCAGAACCGGACTAGCGACGTCCAAAAACATTCAGTACTTC CATSRTGLATSKNIQYF
TRBJ2-2 NA TRBV6-5 NA TGTGCCAGCACCCAGAACTTAGGGGCCACCGGGGAGCTGTTTTTT CASTQNLGATGELFF
TRBJ1-2 NA TRBV2 NA TGTGCCAGCAGTTTCGACAGGAACTATGGCTACACCTTC CASSFDRNYGYTF
TRBJ1-5 NA TRBV12-3/TRBV12-4 few TGTGCCAGCAGTTTGGAAGTCGGCGGGCGGCATTTT CASSLEVGGRHF
TRBJ1-2 TRBD1 TRBV10-3 NA TGTGCCATCAGTGAGTCAGTCCAGGGGGCGAAAGGCTACACCTTC CAISESVQGAKGYTF
TRBJ2-6 NA TRBV5-6 NA TGTGCCAGCCGCACAGGGACGCATGTAGGGGCCAACGTCCTGACTTTC CASRTGTHVGANVLTF
TRBJ1-1 TRBD1 TRBV19 NA TGTGCCAGTAATGGACAGGGTTTAACTGAAGCTTTCTTT CASNGQGLTEAFF